This TCR beta chain was documented in a study of T cell responses to AZD1222 COVID-19 vaccine. Whole-study results and caveats: Sampling captured repertoires only after the peak T cell response. Vaccine-associated CD4 TCRs ranged over spike, dominating at 160-218 and 743-854. An increase in Spike-specific TCR breadth and depth was observed after two AZD1222 doses. Close to half of spike-specific TCRs reportedly recognize unmutated variant regions.

Trimming cost V 5 bases and J 4 bases, with 18 bases left between them. The CDR3 loop spans 15 amino acids. CDR1 MNHGY and CDR2 SAAAGT come from the germline V gene. In regard to this clone: Its antigen is undetermined.

This table comes from immunoSEQ multiplex PCR, and its TCRdb copy is limited to in-frame clones, with some not included. Among about 160,000 clones listed, around 94% were seen once. The TCR was taken from an adult in good health. The chain couples TRBV6-8 to TRBJ2-7; the D gene is possibly TRBD1 (5 bases). Sequencing was performed on peripheral blood, taken on day 0 of AZD1222 vaccination. CDR3 region: CASSKGIQIVYEQYF. CDR3 nucleotide sequence: TGTGCCAGCAGTAAGGGGATTCAGATTGTGTACGAGCAGTACTTC.